The subject of this entry is one T cell receptor (beta chain). What it binds is unknown. For the second PCR, which ran for roughly 6 to 12 cycles, a sample-barcoded 5' primer and a J-beta primer mix were used. Every molecule of cDNA carried a tag from a template-switch adaptor with 12 random nucleotides. TCRdb redid the calling of the 5' RACE reads with MiXCR, one entry per CDR3 protein. The profile shows 1.5 million or so distinct CDR3 sequences, roughly 45% of them singletons. V dropped 3 bases and J dropped 7 bases, with 7 bases sitting between them. The CDR3 extends over 11 amino acids. In germline, CDR1 is DFQATT, CDR2 SNEGSKA (reference sequence). Individuals who donated were healthy Caucasians from Russia aged about 6 to 100. These data originate in a study of blood T cells in healthy people across ages. Study results and limitations: Diversity of TCR beta per million T cells declined in a roughly linear way with age. With naive T cell percentage, TCR beta diversity showed a strong correlation.

J is TRBJ2-1 and V is TRBV20-1; D gene unclear. Sequencing input: blood. The sequence was collected from a woman in her late teens or twenties in good health. CDR3 in amino acids: CSASVENEQFF. The CDR3 DNA reads as TGCAGTGCTAGTGTGGAAAATGAGCAGTTCTTC.